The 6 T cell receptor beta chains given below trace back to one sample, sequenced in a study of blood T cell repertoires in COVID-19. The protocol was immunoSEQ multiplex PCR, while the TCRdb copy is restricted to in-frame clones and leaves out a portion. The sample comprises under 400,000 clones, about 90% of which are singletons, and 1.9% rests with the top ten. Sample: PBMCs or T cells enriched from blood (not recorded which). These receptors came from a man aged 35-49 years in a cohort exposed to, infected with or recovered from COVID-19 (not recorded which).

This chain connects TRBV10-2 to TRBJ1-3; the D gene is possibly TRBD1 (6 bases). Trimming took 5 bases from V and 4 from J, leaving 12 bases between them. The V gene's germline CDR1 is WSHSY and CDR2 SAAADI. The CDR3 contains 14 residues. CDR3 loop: CASSRQVRGNTIYF. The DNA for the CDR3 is TGCGCCAGCAGTCGACAGGTTCGCGGAAACACCATATATTTT.

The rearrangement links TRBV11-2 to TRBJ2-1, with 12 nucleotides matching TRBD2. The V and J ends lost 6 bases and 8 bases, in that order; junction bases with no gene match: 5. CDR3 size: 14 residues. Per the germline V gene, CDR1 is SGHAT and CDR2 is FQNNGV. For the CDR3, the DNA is TGTGCCAGCAGGAGACTAGCGGGAGTCTATGAGCAGTTCTTC. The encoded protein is CASRRLAGVYEQFF.

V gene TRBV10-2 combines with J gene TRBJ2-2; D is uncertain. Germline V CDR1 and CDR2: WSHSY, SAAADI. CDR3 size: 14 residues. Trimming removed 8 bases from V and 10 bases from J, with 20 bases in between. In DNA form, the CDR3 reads TGCGCCAGCGCCGACACCCTCGGATCGTTGGAGCTGTTTTTT. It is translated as CASADTLGSLELFF.

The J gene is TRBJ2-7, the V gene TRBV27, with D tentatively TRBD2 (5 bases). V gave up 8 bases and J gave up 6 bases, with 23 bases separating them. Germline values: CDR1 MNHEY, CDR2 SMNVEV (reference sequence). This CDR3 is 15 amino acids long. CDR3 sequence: CASQLRAGVLSEQYF. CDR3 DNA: TGTGCCAGCCAATTGCGGGCGGGCGTCTTGTCCGAGCAGTACTTC.

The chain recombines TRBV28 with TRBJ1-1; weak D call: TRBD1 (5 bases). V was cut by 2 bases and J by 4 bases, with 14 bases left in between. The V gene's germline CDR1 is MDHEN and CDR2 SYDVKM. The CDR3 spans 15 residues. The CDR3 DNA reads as TGTGCCAGCAGTTTAGGGGGAGGGTTGGGCACTGAAGCTTTCTTT. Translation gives CASSLGGGLGTEAFF.

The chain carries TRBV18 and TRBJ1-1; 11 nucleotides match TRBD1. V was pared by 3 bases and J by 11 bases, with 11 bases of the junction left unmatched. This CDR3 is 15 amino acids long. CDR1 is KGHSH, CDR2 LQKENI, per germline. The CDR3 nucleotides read TGTGCCAGCTCACCGAGCGGACAGGGGGCTAAGTTTGCTTTCTTT. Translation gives CASSPSGQGAKFAFF.